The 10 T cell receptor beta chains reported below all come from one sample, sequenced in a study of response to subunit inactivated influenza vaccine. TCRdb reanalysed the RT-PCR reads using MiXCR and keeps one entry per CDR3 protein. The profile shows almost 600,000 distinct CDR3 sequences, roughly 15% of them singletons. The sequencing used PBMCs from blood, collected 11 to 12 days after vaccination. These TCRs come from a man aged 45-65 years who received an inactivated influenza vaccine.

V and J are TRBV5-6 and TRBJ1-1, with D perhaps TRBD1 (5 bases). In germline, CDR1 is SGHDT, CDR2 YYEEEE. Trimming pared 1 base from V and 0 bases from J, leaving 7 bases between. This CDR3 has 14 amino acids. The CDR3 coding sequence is TGTGCCAGCAGCTTGCAGGACATGAACACTGAAGCTTTCTTT. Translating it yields CASSLQDMNTEAFF.

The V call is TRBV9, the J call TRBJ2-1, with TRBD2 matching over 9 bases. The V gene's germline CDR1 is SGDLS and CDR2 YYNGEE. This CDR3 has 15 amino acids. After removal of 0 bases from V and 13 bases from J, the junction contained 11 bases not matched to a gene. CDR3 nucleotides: TGTGCCAGCAGCGTAGAATGGGCGGGGGGGTCGGCACAGTTCTTC. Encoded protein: CASSVEWAGGSAQFF.

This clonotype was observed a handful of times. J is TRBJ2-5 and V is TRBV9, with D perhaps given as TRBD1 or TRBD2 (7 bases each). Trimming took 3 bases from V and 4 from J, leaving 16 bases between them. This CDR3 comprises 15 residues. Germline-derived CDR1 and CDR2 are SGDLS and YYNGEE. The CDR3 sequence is CASSAEGGGGETQYF. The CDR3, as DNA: TGTGCCAGCAGCGCCGAGGGAGGGGGCGGAGAGACCCAGTACTTC.

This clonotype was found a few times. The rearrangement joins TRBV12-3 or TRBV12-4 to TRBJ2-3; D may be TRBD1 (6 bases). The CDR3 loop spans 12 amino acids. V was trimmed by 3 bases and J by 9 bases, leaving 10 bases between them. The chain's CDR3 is CASSFRDNTQYF. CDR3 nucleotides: TGTGCCAGCAGTTTCCGGGACAACACGCAGTATTTT.

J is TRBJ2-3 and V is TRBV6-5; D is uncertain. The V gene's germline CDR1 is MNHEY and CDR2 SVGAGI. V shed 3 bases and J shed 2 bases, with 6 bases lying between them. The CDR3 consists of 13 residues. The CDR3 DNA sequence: TGTGCCAGCAGTTATGTCATCACAGATACGCAGTATTTT. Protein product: CASSYVITDTQYF.

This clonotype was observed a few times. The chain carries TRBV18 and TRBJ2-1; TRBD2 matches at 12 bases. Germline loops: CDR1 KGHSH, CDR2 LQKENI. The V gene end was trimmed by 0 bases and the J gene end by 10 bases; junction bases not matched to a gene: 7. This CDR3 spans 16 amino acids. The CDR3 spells CASSPPGLAGLSEQFF. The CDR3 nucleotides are TGTGCCAGCTCACCACCAGGACTAGCGGGATTGAGCGAGCAGTTCTTC.

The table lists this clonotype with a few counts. The CDR3, as DNA: TGCAGCGTCGCCCTCGGGCGGGAGATGATTCGGCGAGGAGATACGCAGTATTTT. This codes for CSVALGREMIRRGDTQYF. The chain uses TRBV29-1 and TRBJ2-3; TRBD2 matches at 7 bases. The germline V gene encodes CDR1 SQVTM and CDR2 ANQGSEA. V gave up 6 bases and J gave up 5 bases; unmatched junction bases: 23. The CDR3 has 18 residues.

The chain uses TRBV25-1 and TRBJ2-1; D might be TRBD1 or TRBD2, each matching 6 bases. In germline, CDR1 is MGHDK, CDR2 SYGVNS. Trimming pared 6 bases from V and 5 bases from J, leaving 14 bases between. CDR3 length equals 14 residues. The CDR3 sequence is CASSLEGGHNEQFF. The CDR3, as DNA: TGTGCCAGCAGCTTGGAAGGGGGGCACAATGAGCAGTTCTTC.

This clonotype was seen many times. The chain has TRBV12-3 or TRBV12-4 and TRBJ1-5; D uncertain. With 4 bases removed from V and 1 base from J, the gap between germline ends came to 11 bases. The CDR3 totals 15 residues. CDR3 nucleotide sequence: TGTGCCAGCAGTTCCCCGACAATCAGCAATCAGCCCCAGCATTTT. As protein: CASSSPTISNQPQHF.

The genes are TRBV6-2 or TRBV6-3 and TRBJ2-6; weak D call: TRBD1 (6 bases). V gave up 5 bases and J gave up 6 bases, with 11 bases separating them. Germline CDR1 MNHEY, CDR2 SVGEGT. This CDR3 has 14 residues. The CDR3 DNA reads TGTGCCAGCAGTCGGCACAGGGTGGCCAACGTCCTGACTTTC. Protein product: CASSRHRVANVLTF.